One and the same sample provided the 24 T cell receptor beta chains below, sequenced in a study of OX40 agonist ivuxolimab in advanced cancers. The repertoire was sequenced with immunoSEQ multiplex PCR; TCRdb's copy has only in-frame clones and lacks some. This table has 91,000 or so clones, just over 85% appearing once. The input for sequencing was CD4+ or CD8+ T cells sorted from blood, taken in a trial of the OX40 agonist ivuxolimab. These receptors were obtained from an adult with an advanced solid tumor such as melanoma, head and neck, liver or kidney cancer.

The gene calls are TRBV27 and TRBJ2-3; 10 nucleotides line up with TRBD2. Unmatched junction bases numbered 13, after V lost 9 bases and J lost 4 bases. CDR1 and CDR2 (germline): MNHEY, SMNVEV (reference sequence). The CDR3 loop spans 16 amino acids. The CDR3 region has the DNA TGTGCCAGTGGAAAATCTAGCGGGGGCAGGCCAGATACGCAGTATTTT. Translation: CASGKSSGGRPDTQYF.

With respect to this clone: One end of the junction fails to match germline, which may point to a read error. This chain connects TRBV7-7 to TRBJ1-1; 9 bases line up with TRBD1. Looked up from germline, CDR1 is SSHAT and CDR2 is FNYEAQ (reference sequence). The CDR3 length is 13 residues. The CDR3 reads CASSIGQGTEAFF. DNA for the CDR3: TGTGCTAGCAGCATAGGACAGGGGACTGAAGCTTTCTTT.

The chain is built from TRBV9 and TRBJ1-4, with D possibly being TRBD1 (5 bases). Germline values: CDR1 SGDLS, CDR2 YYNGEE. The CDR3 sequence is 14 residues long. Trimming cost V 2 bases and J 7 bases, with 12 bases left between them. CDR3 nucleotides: TGTGCCAGCAGCGTCCACGGGGACGGTGAAAAACTGTTTTTT. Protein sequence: CASSVHGDGEKLFF.

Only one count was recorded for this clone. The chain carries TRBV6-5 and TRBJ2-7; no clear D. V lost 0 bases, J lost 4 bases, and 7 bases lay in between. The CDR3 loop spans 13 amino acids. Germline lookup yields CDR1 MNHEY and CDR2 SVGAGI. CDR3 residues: CASSYSRHYEQYF. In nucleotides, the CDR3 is TGTGCCAGCAGTTACTCGCGGCATTACGAGCAGTACTTC.

The CDR3 DNA reads as TGTGCCAGCAGAATAACTAGCGGCTCCTACAATGAGCAGTTCTTC. This gives the protein CASRITSGSYNEQFF. The chain employs TRBV6-5 and TRBJ2-1, with 8 bases identical to TRBD2. In germline, CDR1 is MNHEY, CDR2 SVGAGI. CDR3 length equals 15 residues. The ends lost 6 bases at V and 0 bases at J; junction bases unmatched: 4.

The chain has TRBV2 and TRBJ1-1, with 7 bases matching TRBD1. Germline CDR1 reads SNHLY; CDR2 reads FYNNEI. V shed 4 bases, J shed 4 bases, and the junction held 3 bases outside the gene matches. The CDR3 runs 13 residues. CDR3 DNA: TGTGCCAGCAGTGCGGGACAGAGCACTGAAGCTTTCTTT. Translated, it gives CASSAGQSTEAFF.

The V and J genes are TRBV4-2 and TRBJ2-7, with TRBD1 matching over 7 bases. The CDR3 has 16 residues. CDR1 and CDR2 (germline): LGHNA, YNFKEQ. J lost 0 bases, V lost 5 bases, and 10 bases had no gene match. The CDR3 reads CASSTNRGGLSYEQYF. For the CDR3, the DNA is TGTGCCAGCAGCACCAACAGGGGTGGCCTCTCCTACGAGCAGTACTTC.

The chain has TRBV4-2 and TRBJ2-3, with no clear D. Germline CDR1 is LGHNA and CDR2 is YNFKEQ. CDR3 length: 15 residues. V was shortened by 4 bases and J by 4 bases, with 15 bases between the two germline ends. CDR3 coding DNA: TGTGCCAGCAGCCCACGGACCCCAAGGTCAGATACGCAGTATTTT. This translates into CASSPRTPRSDTQYF.

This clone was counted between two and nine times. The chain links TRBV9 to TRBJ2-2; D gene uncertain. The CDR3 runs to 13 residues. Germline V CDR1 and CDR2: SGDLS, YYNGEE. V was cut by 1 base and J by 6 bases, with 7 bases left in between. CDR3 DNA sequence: TGTGCCAGCAGCGTACCCTCCTCCGGGGAGCTGTTTTTT. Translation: CASSVPSSGELFF.

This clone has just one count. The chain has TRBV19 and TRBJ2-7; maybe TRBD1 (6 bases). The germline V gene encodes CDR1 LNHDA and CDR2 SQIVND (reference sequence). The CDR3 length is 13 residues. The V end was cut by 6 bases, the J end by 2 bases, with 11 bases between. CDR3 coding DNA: TGTGCCAGTAGAGGGCAGGGGACCTACGAGCAGTACTTC. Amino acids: CASRGQGTYEQYF.

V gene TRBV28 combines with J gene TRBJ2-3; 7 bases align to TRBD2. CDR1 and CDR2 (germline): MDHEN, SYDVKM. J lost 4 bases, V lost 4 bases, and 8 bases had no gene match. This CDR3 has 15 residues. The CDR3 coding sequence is TGTGCCAGCAGTTCCGGCGGGAGCGGAGCAGATACGCAGTATTTT. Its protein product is CASSSGGSGADTQYF. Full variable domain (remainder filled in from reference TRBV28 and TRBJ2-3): DVKVTQSSRYLVKRTGEKVFLECVQDMDHENMFWYRQDPGLGLRLIYFSYDVKMKEKGDIPEGYSVSREKKERFSLILESASTNQTSMYLCASSSGGSGADTQYFGPGTRLTVL.

CDR3 in amino acids: CASTILPPPGTSVDYEQYF. CDR3 sequence (DNA): TGTGCTAGTACCATATTGCCACCCCCTGGGACTAGCGTTGACTACGAGCAGTACTTC. The chain has TRBV12-5 and TRBJ2-7; TRBD2 aligns across 10 bases. Per the germline V gene, CDR1 is LGHNT and CDR2 is FRNRAP. The trim removed 8 bases at V and 3 bases at J, leaving 22 bases unmatched. The CDR3 is 19 residues long. Combining the CDR3 with reference TRBV12-5 and TRBJ2-7 gives the whole variable domain DARVTQTPRHKVTEMGQEVTMRCQPILGHNTVFWYRQTMMQGLELLAYFRNRAPLDDSGMPKDRFSAEMPDATLATLKIQPSEPRDSAVYFCASTILPPPGTSVDYEQYFGPGTRLTVT.

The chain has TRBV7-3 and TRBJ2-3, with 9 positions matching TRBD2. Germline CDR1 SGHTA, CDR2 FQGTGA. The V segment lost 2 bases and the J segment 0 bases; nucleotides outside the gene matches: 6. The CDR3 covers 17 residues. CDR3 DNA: TGTGCCAGCAGCTTAGCGGGAGGGTCGCCTAGCACAGATACGCAGTATTTT. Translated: CASSLAGGSPSTDTQYF. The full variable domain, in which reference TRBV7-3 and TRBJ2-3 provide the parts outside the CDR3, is GAGVSQTPSNKVTEKGKYVELRCDPISGHTALYWYRQSLGQGPEFLIYFQGTGAADDSGLPNDRFFAVRPEGSVSTLKIQRTERGDSAVYLCASSLAGGSPSTDTQYFGPGTRLTVL.

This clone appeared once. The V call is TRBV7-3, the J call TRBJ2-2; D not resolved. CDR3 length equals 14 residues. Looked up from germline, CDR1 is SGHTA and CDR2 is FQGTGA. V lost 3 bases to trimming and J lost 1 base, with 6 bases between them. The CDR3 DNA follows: TGTGCCAGCAGCTTCAGAGGGAACACCGGGGAGCTGTTTTTT. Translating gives CASSFRGNTGELFF. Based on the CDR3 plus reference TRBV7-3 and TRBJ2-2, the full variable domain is GAGVSQTPSNKVTEKGKYVELRCDPISGHTALYWYRQSLGQGPEFLIYFQGTGAADDSGLPNDRFFAVRPEGSVSTLKIQRTERGDSAVYLCASSFRGNTGELFFGEGSRLTVL.

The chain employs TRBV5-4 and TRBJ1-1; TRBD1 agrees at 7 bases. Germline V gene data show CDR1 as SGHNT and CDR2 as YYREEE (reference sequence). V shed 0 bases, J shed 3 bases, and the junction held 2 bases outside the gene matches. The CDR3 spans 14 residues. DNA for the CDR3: TGTGCCAGCAGCTTGGGGGACAGAGACACTGAAGCTTTCTTT. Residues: CASSLGDRDTEAFF. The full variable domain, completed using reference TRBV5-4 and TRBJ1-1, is ETGVTQSPTHLIKTRGQQVTLRCSSQSGHNTVSWYQQALGQGPQFIFQYYREEENGRGNFPPRFSGLQFPNYSSELNVNALELDDSALYLCASSLGDRDTEAFFGQGTRLTVV.

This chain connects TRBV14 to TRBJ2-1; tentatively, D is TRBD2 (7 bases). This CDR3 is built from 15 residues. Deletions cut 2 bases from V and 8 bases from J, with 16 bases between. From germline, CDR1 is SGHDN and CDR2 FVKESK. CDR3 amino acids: CASSQPGGRADEQFF. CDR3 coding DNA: TGTGCCAGCAGCCAACCCGGGGGGCGGGCGGATGAGCAGTTCTTC. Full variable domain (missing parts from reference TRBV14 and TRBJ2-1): EAGVTQFPSHSVIEKGQTVTLRCDPISGHDNLYWYRRVMGKEIKFLLHFVKESKQDESGMPNNRFLAERTGGTYSTLKVQPAELEDSGVYFCASSQPGGRADEQFFGPGTRLTVL.

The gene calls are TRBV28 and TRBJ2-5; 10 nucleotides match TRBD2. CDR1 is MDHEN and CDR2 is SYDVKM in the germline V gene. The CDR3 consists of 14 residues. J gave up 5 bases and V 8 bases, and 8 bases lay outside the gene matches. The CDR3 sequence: CASSLLAGTETQYF. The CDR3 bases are TGTGCCAGCTCTCTACTAGCGGGAACTGAGACCCAGTACTTC.

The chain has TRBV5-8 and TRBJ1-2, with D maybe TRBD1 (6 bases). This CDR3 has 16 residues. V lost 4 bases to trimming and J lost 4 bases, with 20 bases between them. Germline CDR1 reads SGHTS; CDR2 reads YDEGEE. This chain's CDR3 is CASSMGVDRRSYGYTF. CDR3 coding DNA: TGTGCCAGCAGCATGGGGGTGGACAGACGGAGCTATGGCTACACCTTC.

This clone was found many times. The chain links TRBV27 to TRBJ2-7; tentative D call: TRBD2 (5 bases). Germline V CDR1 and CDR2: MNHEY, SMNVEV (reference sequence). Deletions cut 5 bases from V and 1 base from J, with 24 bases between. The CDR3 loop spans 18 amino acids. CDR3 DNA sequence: TGTGCCAGCAGTCCACTACTAGACCCCACTTCTCGGTCCTACGAGCAGTACTTC. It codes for CASSPLLDPTSRSYEQYF.

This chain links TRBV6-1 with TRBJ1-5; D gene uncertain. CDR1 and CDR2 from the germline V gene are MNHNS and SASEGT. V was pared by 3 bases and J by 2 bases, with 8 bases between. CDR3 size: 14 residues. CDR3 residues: CASSEGGGNQPQHF. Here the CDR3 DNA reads TGTGCCAGCAGTGAGGGTGGGGGCAATCAGCCCCAGCATTTT.

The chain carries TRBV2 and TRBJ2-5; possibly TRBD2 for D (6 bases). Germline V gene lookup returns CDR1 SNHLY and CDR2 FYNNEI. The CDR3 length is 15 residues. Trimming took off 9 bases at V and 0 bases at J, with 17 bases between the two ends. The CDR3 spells CASGGQSGHQETQYF. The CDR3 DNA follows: TGTGCCAGTGGAGGGCAAAGCGGGCACCAAGAGACCCAGTACTTC.

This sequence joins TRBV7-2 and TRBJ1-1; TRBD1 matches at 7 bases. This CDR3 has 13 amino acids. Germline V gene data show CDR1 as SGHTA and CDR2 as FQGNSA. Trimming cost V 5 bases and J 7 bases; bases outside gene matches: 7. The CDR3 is CASSIFRDSEAFF. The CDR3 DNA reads TGTGCCAGCAGCATATTCCGGGACAGTGAAGCTTTCTTT. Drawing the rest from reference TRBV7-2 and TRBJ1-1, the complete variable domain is GAGVSQSPSNKVTEKGKDVELRCDPISGHTALYWYRQSLGQGLEFLIYFQGNSAPDKSGLPSDRFSAERTGGSVSTLTIQRTQQEDSAVYLCASSIFRDSEAFFGQGTRLTVV.

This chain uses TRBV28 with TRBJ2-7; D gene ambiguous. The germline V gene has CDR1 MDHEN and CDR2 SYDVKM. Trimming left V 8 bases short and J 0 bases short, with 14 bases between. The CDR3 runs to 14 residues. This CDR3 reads CASCLNSPSYEQYF. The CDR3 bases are TGTGCCAGCTGCTTGAACAGCCCCTCCTACGAGCAGTACTTC.

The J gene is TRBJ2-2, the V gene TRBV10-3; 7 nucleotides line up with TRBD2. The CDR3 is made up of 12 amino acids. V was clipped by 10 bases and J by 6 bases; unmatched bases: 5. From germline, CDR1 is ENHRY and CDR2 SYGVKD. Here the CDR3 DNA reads TGTGCCACCGGCGCGGGAGCCGGGGAGCTGTTTTTT. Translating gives CATGAGAGELFF.